The 7 T cell receptor beta chains reported below all come from one sample, sequenced in a study of spatial heterogeneity in lung cancer. Time point denoted: blood at routine non-recurrence follow-up after resection. TCRdb reprocessed the 5' RACE reads via MiXCR and lists one record per CDR3 protein. The sample has more than 75,000 distinct CDR3 sequences; roughly a fifth are singletons. This sample comprised PBMCs, obtained at follow-up. The source is a male donor with early-stage non-small cell lung cancer.

This clonotype was seen only a few times. The chain links TRBV12-3 or TRBV12-4 to TRBJ2-3; 10 nucleotides match TRBD1. The CDR3 length is 18 residues. V lost 3 bases to trimming and J lost 5 bases; unmatched junction nucleotides: 14. The CDR3 loop is CASSFQGQGQGLQDTQYF. For the CDR3, the DNA is TGTGCCAGCAGTTTTCAGGGTCAGGGACAGGGGCTCCAAGATACGCAGTATTTT.

CDR3 in amino acids: CASSSDGRDHGYTF. The CDR3 DNA reads TGCGCCAGCAGCTCAGATGGGAGGGACCATGGCTACACCTTC. The V call is TRBV5-1, the J call TRBJ1-2, with TRBD1 as a possible D gene (5 bases). Trimming took 3 bases from V and 6 from J, leaving 15 bases between them. CDR3 length: 14 residues. Germline CDR1 is SGHRS and CDR2 is YFSETQ.

The chain has TRBV25-1 and TRBJ2-7, with 10 bases matching TRBD2. The CDR3 extends over 15 amino acids. Trimming took 5 bases from V and 3 from J; bases not matched to a gene: 7. Germline loops: CDR1 MGHDK, CDR2 SYGVNS. This CDR3 reads CASSNTGTSVYEQYF. The CDR3 DNA is TGTGCCAGCAGTAACACCGGGACTAGCGTCTACGAGCAGTACTTC.

This clonotype was counted a few times. The chain uses TRBV2 and TRBJ1-2, with D unresolved. Germline V lookup: CDR1 SNHLY, CDR2 FYNNEI. The V and J ends lost 4 bases and 2 bases respectively, with 5 bases between them. This CDR3 is 12 amino acids long. The CDR3 sequence: CASSGINYGYTF. CDR3 DNA: TGTGCCAGCAGTGGGATCAACTATGGCTACACCTTC.

This clonotype occurred many times. The rearrangement joins TRBV29-1 to TRBJ1-2; maybe TRBD1 (6 bases). The V end lost 3 bases, the J end lost 5 bases, and 19 bases lay between the germline ends. The CDR3 has 15 amino acids. Germline V gives CDR1 SQVTM, CDR2 ANQGSEA. CDR3 sequence: CSVDPEWGPGYGYTF. CDR3 DNA sequence: TGCAGCGTTGATCCGGAATGGGGGCCGGGGTATGGCTACACCTTC.

The chain recombines TRBV20-1 with TRBJ1-5; D unresolved. Deletions cut 3 bases from V and 7 bases from J, with 10 bases between. The CDR3 length is 12 residues. The germline CDR1 and CDR2 sequences are DFQATT and SNEGSKA (reference sequence). CDR3 amino acids: CSASPGDQPQHF. The CDR3 DNA reads TGCAGTGCTAGTCCAGGCGACCAGCCCCAGCATTTT.

V gene TRBV3-1 combines with J gene TRBJ1-1; a weak D match, TRBD1 (5 bases). Deletions cut 0 bases from V and 10 bases from J, with 15 bases between. This CDR3 has 14 amino acids. Germline V gene lookup returns CDR1 LGHDT and CDR2 YNNKEL (reference sequence). The CDR3: CASSQESGAGRAFF. CDR3 in DNA: TGTGCCAGCAGCCAAGAGTCCGGGGCTGGGAGAGCTTTCTTT.